A single sample is the source of the 28 T cell receptor beta chains below, sequenced in a study of vaccination effects on CD4 cells after COVID-19. TCRdb's copy holds only in-frame clones and misses some; the assay was immunoSEQ multiplex PCR. This sample carries under 30,000 clones, roughly 73% of them seen once, and the ten largest clones take 22%. These receptors lack a known antigen. With the ViraFEST assay, the study expanded antigen-specific CD4+ T cells using viral peptide pools, then sequenced them. Cells that had been cultured for ten to eleven days were the source of isolated CD4+ T cells. Vaccinees lacked prior SARS-CoV-2 infection and tested negative for nucleocapsid antibodies. The sequences come from CD4+ T cells from PBMCs cultured with HCoV-NL63 spike peptides, collected before COVID-19 vaccination. These receptors all stem from a human donor who received a COVID-19 vaccine.

This rearrangement joins TRBV9 to TRBJ2-1, with 9 bases matching TRBD1. The junction had 4 bases not matched to a gene; V was cut back by 0 bases and J by 6 bases. The CDR3 has 15 residues. CDR1 SGDLS and CDR2 YYNGEE come from the germline V gene. In DNA form, the CDR3 reads TGTGCCAGCAGCGTAGCGGGACAGGGAGGCAATGAGCAGTTCTTC. Translation: CASSVAGQGGNEQFF.

To note about this clone: The sample carries other DNA sequences with the same CDR3. CDR3 bases: TGTGCCAGCAGTTACTCTCGCGAGCAGTACTTC. This gives the protein CASSYSREQYF. The V call is TRBV6-5, the J call TRBJ2-7; D gene ambiguous. Germline CDR1 MNHEY, CDR2 SVGAGI. The CDR3 is 11 residues long. V shed 0 bases and J shed 6 bases, with 3 bases lying between them.

V is TRBV19 and J is TRBJ2-2; D unresolved. This CDR3 is built from 11 residues. Trimming shortened V by 10 bases and J by 2 bases, and 5 bases separated the two germline ends. CDR1 LNHDA and CDR2 SQIVND come from the germline V gene (reference sequence). The DNA of the CDR3 is TGTGCCACACTAAACACCGGGGAGCTGTTTTTT. It specifies CATLNTGELFF.

This clone was detected only once. V is TRBV27 and J is TRBJ2-7; TRBD2 agrees at 12 bases. The CDR3 has 15 residues. Germline CDR1 and CDR2: MNHEY and SMNVEV (reference sequence). The junction had 8 bases not matched to a gene; V was cut back by 10 bases and J by 1 base. This chain's CDR3 is CATPGTSGGSYEQYF. In DNA form, the CDR3 reads TGTGCCACCCCGGGCACTAGCGGGGGGTCCTACGAGCAGTACTTC.

The chain joins TRBV4-3 to TRBJ1-1; D may be TRBD1 (5 bases). CDR1 and CDR2 from the germline V gene are LGHNA and YSLEER. CDR3 length: 13 amino acids. Trimming left V 1 base short and J 9 bases short, with 12 bases between. The CDR3, as DNA: TGCGCCAGCAGCCAAGCTGGGGGAGACCAAGCTTTCTTT. This gives the protein CASSQAGGDQAFF.

J is TRBJ2-1 and V is TRBV4-1; the D is unclear. The CDR3 consists of 15 residues. The V and J ends lost 5 bases and 5 bases respectively, with 16 bases between them. Germline values: CDR1 MGHRA, CDR2 YSYEKL. The CDR3 sequence: CASSTRVAANNEQFF. CDR3 bases: TGCGCCAGCAGCACCCGGGTAGCAGCAAACAATGAGCAGTTCTTC.

This chain connects TRBV11-3 to TRBJ2-2; D is perhaps TRBD2 (7 bases). This CDR3 spans 15 amino acids. From germline, CDR1 is SGHNT and CDR2 YENEEA. Trimming took off 4 bases at V and 7 bases at J, with 16 bases between the two ends. The CDR3 DNA reads TGTGCCAGCAGCTCCCTCGGGGGGCCGGACGGGGAGCTGTTTTTT. It translates to CASSSLGGPDGELFF.

This chain uses TRBV6-5 with TRBJ1-4; D may be TRBD1 (5 bases). With 0 bases removed from V and 7 bases from J, the gap between germline ends came to 9 bases. Germline CDR1 and CDR2: MNHEY and SVGAGI. This CDR3 is 14 amino acids long. The CDR3 DNA is TGTGCCAGCAGTTACTCGGGACTTCGTGAAAAACTGTTTTTT. This translates into CASSYSGLREKLFF.

The rearrangement joins TRBV5-1 to TRBJ1-1, with TRBD1 identical over 8 bases. The CDR3 runs to 16 residues. Germline assignment: CDR1 SGHRS and CDR2 YFSETQ. The junction had 4 bases not matched to a gene; V was cut back by 0 bases and J by 0 bases. In DNA, the CDR3 is TGCGCCAGCAGCTTGGAGACAGGGGTAATGAACACTGAAGCTTTCTTT. Its protein product is CASSLETGVMNTEAFF.

This clone appeared a few times. The chain uses TRBV5-4 and TRBJ2-7; 7 bases are a match to TRBD2. With 1 base clipped from V and 5 bases from J, the junction kept 3 bases outside the gene matches. Germline V gene sequence: CDR1 SGHNT, CDR2 YYREEE (reference sequence). The CDR3 loop spans 13 amino acids. The DNA of the CDR3 is TGTGCCAGCAGCTTGACGGGAGGCAACGAGCAGTACTTC. Protein: CASSLTGGNEQYF.

This clone was recorded only once. The chain recombines TRBV5-6 with TRBJ2-7; 12 positions match TRBD1. After removal of 4 bases from V and 4 bases from J, the junction contained 3 bases not matched to a gene. Germline V gene lookup returns CDR1 SGHDT and CDR2 YYEEEE. This CDR3 comprises 14 residues. Here the CDR3 reads CASSQGQGAYEQYF. CDR3 DNA sequence: TGTGCCAGCAGCCAGGGACAGGGGGCTTACGAGCAGTACTTC.

The rearrangement links TRBV5-4 to TRBJ2-1; 13 bases match TRBD2. V lost 4 bases to trimming and J lost 8 bases; unmatched junction nucleotides: 6. Germline V lookup: CDR1 SGHNT, CDR2 YYREEE (reference sequence). The CDR3 covers 15 residues. The CDR3 DNA sequence: TGTGCCAGCAGCCTCGGGACTAGCGGGAATTATGAGCAGTTCTTC. Encoded protein: CASSLGTSGNYEQFF.

The rearrangement joins TRBV20-1 to TRBJ2-3; no firm D call. V was cut by 6 bases and J by 2 bases, with 6 bases left in between. The CDR3 runs 11 residues. Germline V gene lookup returns CDR1 DFQATT and CDR2 SNEGSKA (reference sequence). The CDR3 DNA reads TGCAGTGCGGGTCCCACAGATACGCAGTATTTT. This translates into CSAGPTDTQYF.

This clone appeared a few times. The rearrangement uses TRBV25-1 and TRBJ1-2; D is ambiguous. V lost 3 bases, J lost 8 bases, and 16 bases lay in between. The CDR3 loop spans 14 amino acids. Germline V gene sequence: CDR1 MGHDK, CDR2 SYGVNS. CDR3 in amino acids: CASSEYLNPSGYTF. The CDR3 DNA is TGTGCCAGCAGTGAGTACCTTAATCCCAGCGGCTACACCTTC.

In this sample, this clone turned up a few times. This chain joins TRBV4-1 and TRBJ1-1; no reliable D call. Looked up from germline, CDR1 is MGHRA and CDR2 is YSYEKL. The CDR3 is 14 residues long. Deletions cut 4 bases from V and 1 base from J, with 10 bases between. The CDR3 loop is CASSPLSSNTEAFF. CDR3 DNA sequence: TGCGCCAGCAGCCCCCTAAGTTCGAACACTGAAGCTTTCTTT.

As DNA, the CDR3 is TGTGCCATCAGTGAGAACATAGCGGGAGGCCTCGGGGAGACCCAGTACTTC. Encoded protein: CAISENIAGGLGETQYF. The chain carries TRBV10-3 and TRBJ2-5; 10 nucleotides line up with TRBD2. Losses at the gene ends were 2 bases for V and 5 bases for J; bases not matched to a gene: 11. In germline, CDR1 is ENHRY, CDR2 SYGVKD. This CDR3 spans 17 amino acids.

The chain joins TRBV4-3 to TRBJ1-2; TRBD1 agrees at 9 bases. This CDR3 region has 15 residues. V was clipped by 3 bases and J by 5 bases; unmatched bases: 7. Germline loops: CDR1 LGHNA, CDR2 YSLEER. The CDR3 is CASSQPGQGHYGYTF. CDR3 coding DNA: TGCGCCAGCAGCCAGCCGGGACAGGGACATTATGGCTACACCTTC.

CDR3: CASSLPGQGWETQYF. CDR3 nucleotide sequence: TGTGCCAGCAGCCTGCCGGGACAGGGCTGGGAGACCCAGTACTTC. The genes are TRBV3-1 (or the pseudogene TRBV3-2) and TRBJ2-5; 9 bases map to TRBD1. V lost 4 bases and J lost 5; bases outside the gene matches: 8. Germline V gene sequence: CDR1 LGHDT, CDR2 YNNKEL (reference sequence). The CDR3 covers 15 residues.

The chain combines TRBV7-9 with TRBJ2-4, with 8 bases matching TRBD1. The CDR3 is 15 amino acids. V shed 5 bases, J shed 10 bases, and the junction held 13 bases outside the gene matches. Germline loops: CDR1 SEHNR, CDR2 FQNEAQ (reference sequence). The DNA for the CDR3 is TGTGCCAGCAGCGCTGGACAGGGAGTGGGTGGAATTCAGTACTTC. It yields the protein CASSAGQGVGGIQYF.

The chain joins TRBV5-5 to TRBJ1-4; D uncertain. Germline V CDR1 and CDR2: SGHKS, YYEKEE (reference sequence). Trimming stripped 4 bases from V and 0 bases from J, with 13 bases between. The CDR3 covers 16 residues. Here the CDR3 DNA reads TGTGCCAGCAGCCCCATGAACCGTGCAACTAATGAAAAACTGTTTTTT. The encoded protein is CASSPMNRATNEKLFF.

The chain has TRBV5-4 and TRBJ1-1, with TRBD1 as a possible D gene (5 bases). This CDR3 comprises 12 residues. The ends were cut back, 3 bases at V and 5 bases at J, with 8 bases in the middle. Germline V gene data show CDR1 as SGHNT and CDR2 as YYREEE (reference sequence). The CDR3 loop reads CASSWGETEAFF. The CDR3, as DNA: TGTGCCAGCAGCTGGGGCGAAACTGAAGCTTTCTTT.

This clone has a single count. The gene calls are TRBV29-1 and TRBJ2-3, with D perhaps TRBD1 (6 bases). The CDR3 extends over 13 amino acids. Trimming left V 6 bases short and J 2 bases short, with 12 bases between. CDR1 and CDR2 from the germline V gene are SQVTM and ANQGSEA. This CDR3 reads CSVDSLFTDTQYF. CDR3 DNA: TGCAGCGTGGACAGCCTTTTCACAGATACGCAGTATTTT.

This chain uses TRBV21-1 with TRBJ2-2; TRBD2 reflects the table's D call only, with no check against the DNA. TRBV21-1 is annotated as a pseudogene. The CDR3 covers 18 residues. The CDR3 sequence: CASSIFLAGGCGAGELFF. The CDR3 DNA sequence: TGTGCCAGCAGCATCTTCCTAGCGGGAGGTTGTGGAGCCGGGGAGCTGTTTTTT.

This chain uses TRBV2 with TRBJ2-1; no reliable D call. V gave up 4 bases and J gave up 10 bases, with 8 bases separating them. Germline CDR1 and CDR2: SNHLY and FYNNEI. The CDR3 is 11 amino acids. CDR3 protein: CASSVGKEQFF. The CDR3 coding sequence is TGTGCCAGCAGTGTGGGAAAGGAGCAGTTCTTC.

The chain carries TRBV29-1 and TRBJ1-3, with D unresolved. V lost 6 bases, J lost 7 bases, and 13 bases lay in between. The CDR3 extends over 12 amino acids. Germline V CDR1 and CDR2: SQVTM, ANQGSEA. This chain's CDR3 is CSVDGYGNTIYF. The CDR3 coding sequence is TGCAGCGTGGACGGCTATGGGAACACCATATATTTT.

This chain links TRBV29-1 with TRBJ2-1; a possible D gene is TRBD2 (6 bases). V lost 7 bases and J 16 bases, leaving 17 bases between the germline ends. The CDR3 has 10 amino acids. CDR1 is SQVTM, CDR2 ANQGSEA, per germline. The CDR3 bases are TGCAGCGGTCGGACGGAGGGCGAATTCTTC. This gives the protein CSGRTEGEFF.

The V and J genes are TRBV15 and TRBJ2-1, with 9 bases aligning to TRBD2. The CDR3 loop spans 15 amino acids. CDR1 is LNHNV and CDR2 is YYDKDF in the germline V gene (reference sequence). With V trimmed by 3 bases and J by 2 bases, 2 bases remained unmatched. CDR3 in amino acids: CATSSERGAYNEQFF. In DNA, the CDR3 is TGTGCCACCAGCAGTGAGCGGGGGGCCTACAATGAGCAGTTCTTC. The full variable domain, its missing parts supplied by reference TRBV15 and TRBJ2-1, is DAMVIQNPRYQVTQFGKPVTLSCSQTLNHNVMYWYQQKSSQAPKLLFHYYDKDFNNEADTPDNFQSRRPNTSFCFLDIRSPGLGDTAMYLCATSSERGAYNEQFFGPGTRLTVL.

The chain recombines TRBV2 with TRBJ2-3; D call uncertain. Germline V gene data show CDR1 as SNHLY and CDR2 as FYNNEI. The CDR3 is 14 residues long. V lost 3 bases to trimming and J lost 8 bases, with 15 bases between them. Here the CDR3 reads CASSDSRSRGTQYF. For the CDR3, the DNA is TGTGCCAGCAGTGACTCTAGGTCAAGAGGTACGCAGTATTTT.